The 20 T cell receptor beta chains below all came from one sample that was sequenced in a study of post-analysis software for immune sequencing data. Their antigen targets remain unknown. Points from the study as a whole: In patients, about 5 TRBV segments were more frequent than in controls, with TRBV5-6, TRBV5-1 and TRBV20-1 among them.

Presence of unique molecular identifiers characterized the TCR beta cDNA libraries. From the PCR reads, TCRdb called clonotypes with MiXCR, one entry per CDR3 protein. The table lists just over 250,000 distinct CDR3 sequences, approximately 34% of them singletons. Input material: blood. These receptor sequences come from a girl between 5 and 17 years old with multiple sclerosis.

J is TRBJ2-5 and V is TRBV5-1; D gene unclear. The end of the DNA aligns better with TRBJ2-7, so the J call may be wrong. This CDR3 contains 13 residues. Germline V gene data show CDR1 as SGHRS and CDR2 as YFSETQ. The CDR3 reads CASSYGITYEQYF. In DNA, the CDR3 is TGCGCCAGCAGCTATGGGATTACCTACGAGCAGTACTTC.

Many counts were recorded for this clonotype. The J gene is TRBJ2-1, the V gene TRBV24-1; TRBD2 aligns across 9 bases. The CDR3 has 15 amino acids. The germline CDR1 and CDR2 sequences are KGHDR and SFDVKD. After removal of 1 base from V and 8 bases from J, the junction contained 5 bases not matched to a gene. CDR3 DNA: TGTGCCACCAGTGATTTCACTAGCGGGTTGGATGAGCAGTTCTTC. Translating gives CATSDFTSGLDEQFF.

As for this clonotype: A much more abundant neighbour one base away suggests this may be a read error. The chain joins TRBV25-1 to TRBJ1-1; no definite D call. The CDR3 spans 13 residues. V was clipped by 2 bases and J by 8 bases, with 12 bases between them. Germline V lookup: CDR1 MGHDK, CDR2 SYGVNS. CDR3 amino acids: CASSERGEGEAFF. The CDR3 nucleotides read TGTGCCAGCAGTGAACGGGGAGAAGGAGAAGCTTTCTTT.

To note about this clonotype: A clone one base away is much larger, so this may be a read error. The CDR3 DNA reads TGTGCCAGCGGCACGACAGGAGACACAGATACGCAGTATTTT. This sequence encodes CASGTTGDTDTQYF. V usage is TRBV6-2 or TRBV6-3 and J usage is TRBJ2-3; perhaps TRBD1 as D (6 bases). The germline V gene has CDR1 MNHEY and CDR2 SVGEGT. V lost 8 bases, J lost 2 bases, and 14 bases lay in between. CDR3 length: 14 residues.

This clonotype came up many times. V is TRBV29-1 and J is TRBJ2-3; D assignment may be TRBD1 or TRBD2 (5 bases each). Germline lookup yields CDR1 SQVTM and CDR2 ANQGSEA. The germline V and J ends were trimmed by 0 bases and 3 bases, with 13 bases remaining between them. The CDR3 sequence is 15 residues long. The CDR3 nucleotides are TGCAGCGTTGAAGAGGAGTGGGACCTTACAGATACGCAGTATTTT. Encoded protein: CSVEEEWDLTDTQYF.

At least ten counts were recorded for this clonotype. This chain joins TRBV10-2 and TRBJ1-2; unclear D gene. V was clipped by 2 bases and J by 2 bases, with 6 bases between them. Germline loops: CDR1 WSHSY, CDR2 SAAADI. This CDR3 has 13 residues. DNA of the CDR3: TGCGCCAGCAGTGAGCAGCTAAACTATGGCTACACCTTC. Its translation: CASSEQLNYGYTF.

Notes on this clonotype: A much larger clone lies a single base off, so this may be a read error. V usage is TRBV7-2 and J usage is TRBJ2-1; TRBD2 might be the D (6 bases). With 6 bases removed from V and 3 bases from J, the gap between germline ends came to 18 bases. The germline V gene has CDR1 SGHTA and CDR2 FQGNSA. CDR3 length: 16 residues. The CDR3 protein is CASSPVAEGNYNEQFF. In nucleotides, the CDR3 is TGTGCCAGCAGTCCCGTAGCGGAAGGCAACTACAATGAGCAGTTCTTC.

The gene calls are TRBV20-1 and TRBJ2-7; possibly TRBD2 for D (6 bases). Between the trimmed V and J ends, which lost 2 bases and 4 bases, there was a span of 12 bases. The CDR3 is made up of 13 amino acids. Germline V gene data show CDR1 as DFQATT and CDR2 as SNEGSKA (reference sequence). The CDR3 sequence is CSARRVGGYEQYF. The CDR3, as DNA: TGCAGTGCTAGACGTGTAGGAGGGTACGAGCAGTACTTC.

Concerning this clonotype: A read error is possible here, since a much larger clone lies one base away. The V and J genes are TRBV28 and TRBJ2-1; D tentatively fits TRBD1 or TRBD2 (5 bases each). This CDR3 has 13 residues. The V end lost 6 bases, the J end lost 6 bases, and 12 bases lay between the germline ends. Germline CDR1 reads MDHEN; CDR2 reads SYDVKM. CDR3: CASRGRAPNEQFF. The CDR3 bases are TGTGCCAGCAGGGGGCGGGCCCCCAATGAGCAGTTCTTC.

Only one count was recorded for this clonotype. The rearrangement links TRBV25-1 to TRBJ2-4; TRBD2 matches at 8 bases. The DNA end lines up better with TRBJ2-7; the J call may be wrong. The CDR3 has 15 amino acids. The germline V gene encodes CDR1 MGHDK and CDR2 SYGVNS. CDR3 bases: TGTGCCAGCAGTGAAGGAAGCAGCGGGGGCTACGAGCAGTACTTC. Translation gives CASSEGSSGGYEQYF.

This clonotype was seen many times. The chain couples TRBV20-1 to TRBJ2-7; 10 bases map to TRBD1. Looked up from germline, CDR1 is DFQATT and CDR2 is SNEGSKA (reference sequence). The J segment lost 0 bases and the V segment lost 1 base, leaving 3 bases of the junction unmatched. The CDR3 contains 15 residues. The CDR3 region is CSARGGQGDSYEQYF. The CDR3, as DNA: TGCAGTGCTAGAGGAGGACAGGGGGACTCCTACGAGCAGTACTTC.

This clonotype was observed a few times. A read error may explain this, as a much larger clone is one base away. V gene TRBV10-3 combines with J gene TRBJ2-5, with TRBD2 matching 15 bases. The CDR3 covers 17 residues. V was clipped by 4 bases and J by 11 bases; unmatched bases: 14. The V gene's germline CDR1 is ENHRY and CDR2 SYGVKD. CDR3 in DNA: TGTGCCATCAGTGTTGGGGGACTAGCGGGGGGATACAATGAGCAGTACTTC. It yields the protein CAISVGGLAGGYNEQYF.

The table lists this clonotype with a count of one. This chain joins TRBV2 and TRBJ1-4; D possibly corresponds to TRBD1 (5 bases). The V gene's germline CDR1 is SNHLY and CDR2 FYNNEI. The V and J ends lost 3 bases and 7 bases respectively, with 15 bases between them. This CDR3 has 15 amino acids. CDR3 protein: CASSDPRRGGEKLFF. The CDR3, as DNA: TGTGCCAGCAGTGACCCCAGAAGGGGAGGTGAAAAACTGTTTTTT.

A single count supports this clonotype. The rearrangement uses TRBV20-1 and TRBJ2-3; 7 bases match TRBD1. CDR3 length equals 12 residues. The ends lost 5 bases at V and 6 bases at J; junction bases unmatched: 5. Germline CDR1 reads DFQATT; CDR2 reads SNEGSKA (reference sequence). The CDR3 DNA follows: TGCAGTGCTTTTAGACAGGGTGATACGCAGTATTTT. It specifies CSAFRQGDTQYF.

This clonotype was counted at least ten times. The chain carries TRBV14 and TRBJ2-1; D gene unclear. The CDR3 length is 13 residues. Germline V CDR1 and CDR2: SGHDN, FVKESK. V was pared by 0 bases and J by 9 bases, with 9 bases between. The CDR3 DNA reads as TGTGCCAGCAGCCAAGAGTCGAGCGTTGAGCAGTTCTTC. Translated, it gives CASSQESSVEQFF.

Only a few counts were recorded for this clonotype. The chain links TRBV4-1 to TRBJ1-2; 8 nucleotides agree with TRBD1. There are 15 residues in the CDR3. Germline CDR1 reads MGHRA; CDR2 reads YSYEKL. Trimming at V came to 4 bases and at J to 2 bases, leaving 6 bases not matched to a gene. The CDR3 sequence is CASSPTGTGNYGYTF. For the CDR3, the DNA is TGCGCCAGCAGCCCCACCGGGACAGGAAACTATGGCTACACCTTC.

The V call is TRBV11-3, the J call TRBJ2-7; TRBD2 agrees at 12 bases. Germline CDR1 and CDR2: SGHNT and YENEEA. The CDR3 covers 15 residues. V gave up 6 bases and J gave up 1 base; unmatched junction bases: 4. For the CDR3, the DNA is TGTGCCAGCAGTCGGACTAGCGGGGCTTCCTACGAGCAGTACTTC. This sequence encodes CASSRTSGASYEQYF.

In regard to this clonotype: This may be a read error: a much more frequent sequence differs by one nucleotide. V usage is TRBV12-3 or TRBV12-4 and J usage is TRBJ1-5, with D unresolved. This CDR3 comprises 15 residues. The CDR3: CAGSLGSGNNQPQHF. DNA for the CDR3: TGTGCCGGCAGTTTAGGTTCCGGGAACAATCAGCCCCAGCATTTT.

V gene TRBV7-9 combines with J gene TRBJ2-7; 7 positions match TRBD2. V was clipped by 2 bases and J by 5 bases; unmatched bases: 9. The CDR3 is made up of 15 amino acids. Germline CDR1 is SEHNR and CDR2 is FQNEAQ (reference sequence). The chain's CDR3 is CASSLSPLGGDEQYF. In DNA, the CDR3 is TGTGCCAGCAGCTTATCCCCCCTGGGAGGGGACGAGCAGTACTTC.

The J gene is TRBJ2-1, the V gene TRBV7-6; D unresolved. Between the trimmed V and J ends, which lost 8 bases and 0 bases, there was a span of 17 bases. The CDR3 loop spans 16 amino acids. CDR1 SGHVS and CDR2 FNYEAQ come from the germline V gene. This CDR3 is CASSLSTISSYNEQFF. The CDR3 bases are TGTGCCAGCTCACTTTCGACAATCAGCTCCTACAATGAGCAGTTCTTC.